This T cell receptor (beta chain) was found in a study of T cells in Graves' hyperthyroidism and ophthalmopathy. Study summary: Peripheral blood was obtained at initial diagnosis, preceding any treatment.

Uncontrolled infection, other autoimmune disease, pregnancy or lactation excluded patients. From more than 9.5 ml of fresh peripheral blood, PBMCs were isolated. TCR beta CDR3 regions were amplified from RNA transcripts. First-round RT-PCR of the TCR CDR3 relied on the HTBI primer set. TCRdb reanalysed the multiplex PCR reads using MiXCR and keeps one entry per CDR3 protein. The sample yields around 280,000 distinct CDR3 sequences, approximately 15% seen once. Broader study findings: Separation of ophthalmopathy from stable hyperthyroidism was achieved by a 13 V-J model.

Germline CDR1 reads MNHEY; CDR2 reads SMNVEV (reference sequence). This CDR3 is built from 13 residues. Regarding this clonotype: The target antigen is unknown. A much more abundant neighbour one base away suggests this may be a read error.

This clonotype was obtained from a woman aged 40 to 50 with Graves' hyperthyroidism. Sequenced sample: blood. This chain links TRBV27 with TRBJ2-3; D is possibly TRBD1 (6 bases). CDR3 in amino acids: CASSFIRTDTRYF. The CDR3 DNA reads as TGTGCCAGCAGTTTTATAAGGACAGATACGCGGTATTTT.